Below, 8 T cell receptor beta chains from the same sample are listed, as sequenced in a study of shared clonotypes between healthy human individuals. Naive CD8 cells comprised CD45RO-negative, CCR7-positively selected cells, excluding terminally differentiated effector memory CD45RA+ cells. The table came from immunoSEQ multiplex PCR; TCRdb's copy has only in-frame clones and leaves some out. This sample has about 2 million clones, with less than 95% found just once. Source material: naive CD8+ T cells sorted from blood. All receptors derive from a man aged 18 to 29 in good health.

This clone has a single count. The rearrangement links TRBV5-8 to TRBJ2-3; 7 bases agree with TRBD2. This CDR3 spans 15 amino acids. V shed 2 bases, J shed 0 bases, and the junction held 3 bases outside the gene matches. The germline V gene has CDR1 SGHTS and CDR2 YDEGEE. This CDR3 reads CASSLGTTSTDTQYF. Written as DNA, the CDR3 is TGTGCCAGCAGCTTAGGGACTACTAGCACAGATACGCAGTATTTT.

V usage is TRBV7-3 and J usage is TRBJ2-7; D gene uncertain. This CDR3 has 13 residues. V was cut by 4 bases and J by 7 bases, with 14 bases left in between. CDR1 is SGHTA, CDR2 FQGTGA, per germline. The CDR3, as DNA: TGTGCCAGCAGCTCATTACACCCTGGGGAGCAGTACTTC. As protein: CASSSLHPGEQYF.

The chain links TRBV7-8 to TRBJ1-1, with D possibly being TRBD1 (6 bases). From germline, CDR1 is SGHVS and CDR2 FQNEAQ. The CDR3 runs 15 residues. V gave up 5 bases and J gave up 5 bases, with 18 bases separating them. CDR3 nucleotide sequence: TGTGCCAGCAGCCTCCTTCCAGGGGTTGGAACTGAAGCTTTCTTT. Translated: CASSLLPGVGTEAFF.

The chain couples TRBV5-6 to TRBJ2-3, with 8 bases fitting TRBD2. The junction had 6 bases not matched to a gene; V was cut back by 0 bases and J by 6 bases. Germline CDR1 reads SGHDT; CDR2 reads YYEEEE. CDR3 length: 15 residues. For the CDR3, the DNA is TGTGCCAGCAGCTTGGGCCTAGCGGGTTCCGATACGCAGTATTTT. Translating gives CASSLGLAGSDTQYF. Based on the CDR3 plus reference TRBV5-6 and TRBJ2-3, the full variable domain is DAGVTQSPTHLIKTRGQQVTLRCSPKSGHDTVSWYQQALGQGPQFIFQYYEEEERQRGNFPDRFSGHQFPNYSSELNVNALLLGDSALYLCASSLGLAGSDTQYFGPGTRLTVL.

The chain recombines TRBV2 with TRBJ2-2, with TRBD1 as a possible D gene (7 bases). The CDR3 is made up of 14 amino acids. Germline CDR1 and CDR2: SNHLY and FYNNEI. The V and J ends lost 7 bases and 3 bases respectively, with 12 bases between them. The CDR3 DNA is TGTGCCAGCATGGCAGGGGGGCACACCGGGGAGCTGTTTTTT. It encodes CASMAGGHTGELFF.

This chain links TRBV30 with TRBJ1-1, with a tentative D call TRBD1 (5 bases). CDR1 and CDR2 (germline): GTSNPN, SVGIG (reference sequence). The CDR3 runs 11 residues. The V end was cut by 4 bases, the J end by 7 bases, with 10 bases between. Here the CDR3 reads CAWISRVEAFF. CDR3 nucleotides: TGTGCCTGGATCTCCAGGGTTGAAGCTTTCTTT.

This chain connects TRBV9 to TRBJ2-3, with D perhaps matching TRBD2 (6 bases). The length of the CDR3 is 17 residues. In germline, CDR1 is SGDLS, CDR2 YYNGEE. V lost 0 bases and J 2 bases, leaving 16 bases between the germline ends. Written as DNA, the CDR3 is TGTGCCAGCAGCGTAGCGAGTAGCGGAGGGAACACAGATACGCAGTATTTT. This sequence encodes CASSVASSGGNTDTQYF.

CDR3 in amino acids: CASSDDRNNEQFF. The CDR3 bases are TGTGCCAGCAGCGACGACAGAAACAATGAGCAGTTCTTC. V gene TRBV7-9 combines with J gene TRBJ2-1, with TRBD1 as a possible D gene (5 bases). Trimming cost V 5 bases and J 5 bases, with 10 bases left between them. Germline CDR1 is SEHNR and CDR2 is FQNEAQ (reference sequence). This CDR3 has 13 amino acids. The variable domain in full, with the rest retrieved from reference TRBV7-9 and TRBJ2-1, is DTGVSQNPRHKITKRGQNVTFRCDPISEHNRLYWYRQTLGQGPEFLTYFQNEAQLEKSRLLSDRFSAERPKGSFSTLEIQRTEQGDSAMYLCASSDDRNNEQFFGPGTRLTVL.